The rows below give T cell receptor beta chains drawn from one sample of a study of CD4 T cells in relation to SARS-CoV-2 and coronaviruses. Measured with immunoSEQ multiplex PCR; TCRdb has only the in-frame clones, and not every one. The table has about 60,000 clones, about 91% seen once. Source material: naive CD4+ T cells from PBMCs. These receptor sequences come from an adult with COVID-19. CDR3s include the opening cysteine and the closing phenylalanine or tryptophan. D genes are given only for firm matches. Clone size is not always given. Where it is, it says once, few, many or a class for expanded clones.

>TRBJ1-2|.|.|TRBV6-5
TGTGCCAGCAGTTACTCGGGGGGGAACTATGGCTACACCTTC
CASSYSGGNYGYTF
>TRBJ2-1|.|TRBD2|TRBV7-2
TGTGCCAGCAGCGGTAGCGGGAGAGTCTCCTACAATGAGCAGTTCTTC
CASSGSGRVSYNEQFF
>TRBJ2-7|.|.|TRBV5-5
TGTGCCAGCCAGGGGACCTCCTACGAGCAGTACTTC
CASQGTSYEQYF
>TRBJ1-1|.|.|TRBV10-3
TGTGCCATCAGTGAGTCGTGGACGTTTGAAGCTTTCTTT
CAISESWTFEAFF
>TRBJ2-3|.|.|TRBV6-2/TRBV6-3
TGTGCCAGCAGTTACCGGCAGGGCTTTGGCACAGATACGCAGTATTTT
CASSYRQGFGTDTQYF
>TRBJ2-3|.|.|TRBV7-9
TGTGCCAGCAGCTTAGATGCGGCGGGGCCCACAGATACGCAGTATTTT
CASSLDAAGPTDTQYF
>TRBJ2-1|once|.|TRBV2
TGTGCCAGCGGCAGGGTCGGATACAATGAGCAGTTCTTC
CASGRVGYNEQFF
>TRBJ2-1|.|TRBD2|TRBV6-2/TRBV6-3
TGTGCCAGCAGTAATAGCGGGAGGTTAAACAATGAGCAGTTCTTC
CASSNSGRLNNEQFF
>TRBJ2-5|.|TRBD1|TRBV28
TGTGCCAGCAACCGGGACAGGGGCATCGAGACCCAGTACTTC
CASNRDRGIETQYF
>TRBJ1-2|.|.|TRBV18
TGTGCCAGCTCACCTGGAGGAGGTGGCTACACCTTC
CASSPGGGGYTF
>TRBJ1-2|.|.|TRBV9
TGTGCCAGCAGCTTCAGGGATAACTATGGCTACACCTTC
CASSFRDNYGYTF
>TRBJ2-5|.|.|TRBV3-1/TRBV3-2
TGTGCCAGCAGGGGGGAGGCCCAAGAGACCCAGTACTTC
CASRGEAQETQYF
>TRBJ1-6|.|.|TRBV7-3
TGTGCCAGCAGCTCTGGACAGAGAAATTCACCCCTCCACTTT
CASSSGQRNSPLHF
>TRBJ2-1|.|.|TRBV7-6
TGTGCCAGCAGCTCCCTTGGCGAGCGGGTGGACAATGAGCAGTTCTTC
CASSSLGERVDNEQFF
>TRBJ2-5|.|.|TRBV18
TGTGCCAGAAAACCACAAGAGACCCAGTACTTC
CARKPQETQYF
>TRBJ2-1|.|TRBD2|TRBV6-5
TGTGCCAGCAGTTACCTTAGCGGGAGGGCCTGGAATGAGCAGTTCTTC
CASSYLSGRAWNEQFF
>TRBJ1-1|.|.|TRBV7-9
TGTGCCAGCAGCACCCGGGCCTTGGGACCGAACACTGAAGCTTTCTTT
CASSTRALGPNTEAFF
>TRBJ2-5|.|TRBD1|TRBV4-2
TGTGCCAGCAGCCAAAAGGGCCCGGGACAGGGGGGAGAGACCCAGTACTTC
CASSQKGPGQGGETQYF
>TRBJ2-6|.|.|TRBV5-1
TGCGCCAGCAGCTTACGGCTTTCTGGGGCCAACGTCCTGACTTTC
CASSLRLSGANVLTF
>TRBJ2-3|.|TRBD2|TRBV5-4
TGTGCCAGCAGCCGCCCCAGCGGGAGTAGGGCAGATACGCAGTATTTT
CASSRPSGSRADTQYF
>TRBJ1-2|.|.|TRBV19
TGTGCCAGTAGTATCAACACATTATATGGCTACACCTTC
CASSINTLYGYTF
>TRBJ2-1|.|.|TRBV28
TGTGCCAGCAGTTTGACATGGCGGGACTACAATGAGCAGTTCTTC
CASSLTWRDYNEQFF
>TRBJ1-2|.|.|TRBV25-1
TGTGCCAGCAGTGAAACAGGACAACGATACACCTTC
CASSETGQRYTF
>TRBJ2-7|.|TRBD1|TRBV5-5
TGTGCCAGCAGCTATCCGGGACAGGGCTTGGTCGAGCAGTACTTC
CASSYPGQGLVEQYF
>TRBJ2-5|.|.|TRBV29-1
TGCAGCGTTGACCAGGGACAAGAGACCCAGTACTTC
CSVDQGQETQYF
>TRBJ2-1|.|.|TRBV5-5
TGTGCCAGCAGCTTGTACAGGGAGGATGAGCAGTTCTTC
CASSLYREDEQFF
>TRBJ1-2|.|.|TRBV7-2
TGTGCCAGCAGCCAAACGGGAGGTAACTATGGCTACACCTTC
CASSQTGGNYGYTF
>TRBJ1-1|.|.|TRBV30
TGTGCCTGGAGTGAGACAGGTACGGGGACTGAAGCTTTCTTT
CAWSETGTGTEAFF
>TRBJ1-4|.|TRBD1|TRBV2
TGTGCCAGCAGTCCGGGACAGGGAAGGGGCCCCGAAAAACTGTTTTTT
CASSPGQGRGPEKLFF
>TRBJ2-3|.|.|TRBV29-1
TGCAGCGTTAGCGGTAGCACAGATACGCAGTATTTT
CSVSGSTDTQYF
>TRBJ1-4|.|.|TRBV3-1/TRBV3-2
TGTGCCAGCAGCCAAGTAGGAGGGGACGGTGAAAAACTGTTTTTT
CASSQVGGDGEKLFF
>TRBJ1-5|.|.|TRBV19
TGTGCCAGTACCGATCTACCCGGGTATAGCAATCAGCCCCAGCATTTT
CASTDLPGYSNQPQHF
>TRBJ2-1|.|.|TRBV29-1
TGCAGCGTCCCCCGCCGGACAGCCGGGGAGCAGTTCTTC
CSVPRRTAGEQFF
>TRBJ2-2|.|.|TRBV20-1
TGCAGTGCTAGTTGGCAGGGGAACACCGGGGAGCTGTTTTTT
CSASWQGNTGELFF
>TRBJ2-7|.|.|TRBV7-6
TGTGCCAGCAGCTATAATCCGACAGCCGGCTCCTACGAGCAGTACTTC
CASSYNPTAGSYEQYF
>TRBJ2-1|.|.|TRBV20-1
TGCAGTGCTAGCGGCTACAATGAGCAGTTCTTC
CSASGYNEQFF
>TRBJ1-1|.|.|TRBV28
TGTGCCAGCAGCGTCTACAACACTGAAGCTTTCTTT
CASSVYNTEAFF
>TRBJ2-1|.|TRBD2|TRBV9
TGTGCCAGCAGCGTAGGATTGATGAATAGCGGGGTCTACAATGAGCAGTTCTTC
CASSVGLMNSGVYNEQFF
>TRBJ1-5|.|.|TRBV12-3/TRBV12-4
TGTGCCAGCAGCCTAGGGGAGGCTCAGCCCCAGCATTTT
CASSLGEAQPQHF
>TRBJ2-1|.|.|TRBV9
TGTGCCAGCAGCGAGTTCTCGGGGCTATACAATGAGCAGTTCTTC
CASSEFSGLYNEQFF
>TRBJ1-2|.|.|TRBV5-4
TGTGCCAGCAGCCCCGGGGTAGGGCCCTATGGCTACACCTTC
CASSPGVGPYGYTF
>TRBJ2-7|.|TRBD1|TRBV5-1
TGCGCCAGCAGCTTACTTGGGACAGGGGTTTACGAGCAGTACTTC
CASSLLGTGVYEQYF
>TRBJ2-7|.|TRBD2|TRBV2
TGTGCCAGCAGTCCCCCCCGGAGGACTAGCGGGAGAAACGAGCAGTACTTC
CASSPPRRTSGRNEQYF
>TRBJ2-1|.|.|TRBV27
TGTGCCAGCAGTTTATACGGCGGACACAATGAGCAGTTCTTC
CASSLYGGHNEQFF
>TRBJ2-7|.|.|TRBV10-3
TGTGCCATCAGTGGAGTGGGTGGGAGAGGGGCCGAGCAGTACTTC
CAISGVGGRGAEQYF
>TRBJ2-5|.|.|TRBV5-6
TGTGCCAGCAGCTTGGGATATGGAGAATTTGGAGAGACCCAGTACTTC
CASSLGYGEFGETQYF
>TRBJ1-2|.|.|TRBV30
TGTGCCTGGAGTTTGGGACAAGGCTGGAGCTACACCTTC
CAWSLGQGWSYTF
>TRBJ2-3|.|.|TRBV7-2
TGTGCCAGCAGTACCGGGATCAGCCGAGATACGCAGTATTTT
CASSTGISRDTQYF
>TRBJ2-3|.|TRBD2|TRBV6-5
TGTGCCAGCAGCATACTAGCGCCAAGCACAGATACGCAGTATTTT
CASSILAPSTDTQYF
>TRBJ1-1|.|TRBD1|TRBV30
TGTGCCTGGAGTATGAGGGGGCTGAACACTGAAGCTTTCTTT
CAWSMRGLNTEAFF
>TRBJ1-1|.|.|TRBV5-6
TGTGCCAGCAGCTTGTTCGAGTTGGCAACGGGCACTGAAGCTTTCTTT
CASSLFELATGTEAFF
>TRBJ2-3|few|TRBD1|TRBV7-9
TGTGCCAGCAGACGGACAGGGACTAGCACAGATACGCAGTATTTT
CASRRTGTSTDTQYF
>TRBJ2-7|.|.|TRBV10-3
TGTGCCATCAGTGGCCAGCGGCGGGAAACCTACGAGCAGTACTTC
CAISGQRRETYEQYF
>TRBJ2-7|.|.|TRBV19
TGTGCCAGTAGTATATCGGGAAACTACGAGCAGTACTTC
CASSISGNYEQYF